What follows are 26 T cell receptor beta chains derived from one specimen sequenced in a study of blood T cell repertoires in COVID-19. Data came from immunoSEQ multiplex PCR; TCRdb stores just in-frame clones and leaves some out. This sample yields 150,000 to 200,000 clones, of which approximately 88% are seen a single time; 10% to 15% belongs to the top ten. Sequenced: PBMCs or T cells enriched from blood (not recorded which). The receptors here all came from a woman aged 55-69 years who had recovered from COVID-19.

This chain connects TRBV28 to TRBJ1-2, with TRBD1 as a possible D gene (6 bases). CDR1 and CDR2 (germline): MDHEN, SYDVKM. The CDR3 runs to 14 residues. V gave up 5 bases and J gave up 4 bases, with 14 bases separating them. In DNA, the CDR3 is TGTGCCAGCAGTCTAATAACAGGGTCCTATGGCTACACCTTC. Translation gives CASSLITGSYGYTF.

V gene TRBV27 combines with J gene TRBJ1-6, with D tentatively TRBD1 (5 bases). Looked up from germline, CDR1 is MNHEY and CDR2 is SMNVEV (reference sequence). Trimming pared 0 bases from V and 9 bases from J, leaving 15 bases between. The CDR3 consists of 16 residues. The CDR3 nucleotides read TGTGCCAGCAGTTTATCGGGCGGGGGTATCGGTTCACCCCTCCACTTT. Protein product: CASSLSGGGIGSPLHF.

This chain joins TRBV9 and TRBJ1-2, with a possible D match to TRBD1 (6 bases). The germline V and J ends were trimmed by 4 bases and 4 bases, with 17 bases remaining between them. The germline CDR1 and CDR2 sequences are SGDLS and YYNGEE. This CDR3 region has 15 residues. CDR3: CASSPYRDTVYGYTF. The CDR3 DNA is TGTGCCAGCAGCCCTTACCGGGACACCGTCTATGGCTACACCTTC. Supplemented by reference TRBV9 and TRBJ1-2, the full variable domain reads DSGVTQTPKHLITATGQRVTLRCSPRSGDLSVYWYQQSLDQGLQFLIQYYNGEERAKGNILERFSAQQFPDLHSELNLSSLELGDSALYFCASSPYRDTVYGYTFGSGTRLTVV.

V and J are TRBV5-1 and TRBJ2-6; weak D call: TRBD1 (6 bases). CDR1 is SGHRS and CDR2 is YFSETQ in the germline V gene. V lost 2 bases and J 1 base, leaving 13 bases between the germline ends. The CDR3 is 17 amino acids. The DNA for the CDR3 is TGCGCCAGCAGCTTCCCAGGGGTAGGGTCTGGGGCCAACGTCCTGACTTTC. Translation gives CASSFPGVGSGANVLTF.

Written as DNA, the CDR3 is TGTGCCAGCAGCTTAGGGGCAGGGGAAGTCACCGGGGAGCTGTTTTTT. Residues: CASSLGAGEVTGELFF. V is TRBV11-1 and J is TRBJ2-2; perhaps TRBD1 as D (6 bases). Germline loops: CDR1 SGHAT, CDR2 FQDESV (reference sequence). Between the trimmed V and J ends, which lost 1 base and 4 bases, there was a span of 13 bases. The CDR3 totals 16 residues.

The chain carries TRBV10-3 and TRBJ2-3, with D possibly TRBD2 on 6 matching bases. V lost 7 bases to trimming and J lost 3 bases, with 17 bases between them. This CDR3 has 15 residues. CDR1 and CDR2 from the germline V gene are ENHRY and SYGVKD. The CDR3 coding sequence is TGTGCCATCATGAGCACCGGGACTGGAACAGATACGCAGTATTTT. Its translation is CAIMSTGTGTDTQYF.

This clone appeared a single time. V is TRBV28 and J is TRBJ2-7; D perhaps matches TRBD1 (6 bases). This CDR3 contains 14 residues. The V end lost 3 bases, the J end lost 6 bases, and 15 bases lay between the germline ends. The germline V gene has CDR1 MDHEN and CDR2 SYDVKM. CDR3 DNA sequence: TGTGCCAGCAGTTTTGTCAGGGGTCAGGGCGAGCAGTACTTC. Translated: CASSFVRGQGEQYF.

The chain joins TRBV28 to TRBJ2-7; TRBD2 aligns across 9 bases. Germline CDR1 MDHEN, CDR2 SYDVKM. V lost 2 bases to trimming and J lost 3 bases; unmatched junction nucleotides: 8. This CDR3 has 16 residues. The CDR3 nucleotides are TGTGCCAGCAGTTTAGATATTGCGGGAGGGCTCTACGAGCAGTACTTC. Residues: CASSLDIAGGLYEQYF.

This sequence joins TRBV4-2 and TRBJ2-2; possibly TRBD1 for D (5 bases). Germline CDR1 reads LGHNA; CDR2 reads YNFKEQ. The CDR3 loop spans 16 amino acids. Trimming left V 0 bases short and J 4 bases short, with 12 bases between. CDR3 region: CASSQDIQGGTGELFF. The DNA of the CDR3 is TGTGCCAGCAGCCAAGATATCCAGGGTGGCACCGGGGAGCTGTTTTTT.

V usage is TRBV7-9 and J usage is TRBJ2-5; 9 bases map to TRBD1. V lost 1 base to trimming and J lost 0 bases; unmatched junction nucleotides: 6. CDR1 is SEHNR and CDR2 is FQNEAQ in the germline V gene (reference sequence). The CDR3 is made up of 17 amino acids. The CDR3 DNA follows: TGTGCCAGCAGCTTAGGTCGGACAGGGGAACACCAAGAGACCCAGTACTTC. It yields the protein CASSLGRTGEHQETQYF. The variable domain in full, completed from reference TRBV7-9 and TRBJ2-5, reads DTGVSQNPRHKITKRGQNVTFRCDPISEHNRLYWYRQTLGQGPEFLTYFQNEAQLEKSRLLSDRFSAERPKGSFSTLEIQRTEQGDSAMYLCASSLGRTGEHQETQYFGPGTRLLVL.

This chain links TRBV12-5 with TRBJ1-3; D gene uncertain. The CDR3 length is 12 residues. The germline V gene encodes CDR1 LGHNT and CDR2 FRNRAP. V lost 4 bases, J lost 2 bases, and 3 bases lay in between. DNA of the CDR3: TGTGCTAGTGGTTCCACTGGAAACACCATATATTTT. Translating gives CASGSTGNTIYF.

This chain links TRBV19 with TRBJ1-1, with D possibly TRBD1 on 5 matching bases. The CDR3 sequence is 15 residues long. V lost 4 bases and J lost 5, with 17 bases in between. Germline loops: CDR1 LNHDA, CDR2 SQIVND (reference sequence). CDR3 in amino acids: CASSTPGGVGTEAFF. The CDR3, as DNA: TGTGCCAGTAGTACCCCCGGAGGGGTGGGTACTGAAGCTTTCTTT.

The CDR3 sequence is CAISDSRQDSYEQYF. The CDR3 region has the DNA TGTGCCATCAGTGACTCAAGACAGGACTCCTACGAGCAGTACTTC. V and J are TRBV10-3 and TRBJ2-7; maybe TRBD1 (6 bases). V shed 3 bases and J shed 0 bases, with 12 bases lying between them. This CDR3 has 15 amino acids. The germline V gene encodes CDR1 ENHRY and CDR2 SYGVKD.

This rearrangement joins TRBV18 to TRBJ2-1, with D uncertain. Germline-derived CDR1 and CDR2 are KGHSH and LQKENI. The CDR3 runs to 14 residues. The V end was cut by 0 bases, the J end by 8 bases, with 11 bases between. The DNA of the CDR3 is TGTGCCAGCTCACCACCGGCAGTTTTCTATGAGCAGTTCTTC. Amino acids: CASSPPAVFYEQFF.

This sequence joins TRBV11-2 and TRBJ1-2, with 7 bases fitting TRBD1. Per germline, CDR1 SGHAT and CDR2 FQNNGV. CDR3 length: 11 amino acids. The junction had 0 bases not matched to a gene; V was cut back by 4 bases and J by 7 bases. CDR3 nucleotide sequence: TGTGCCAGCAGCTCAGGGGGTGGCTACACCTTC. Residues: CASSSGGGYTF.

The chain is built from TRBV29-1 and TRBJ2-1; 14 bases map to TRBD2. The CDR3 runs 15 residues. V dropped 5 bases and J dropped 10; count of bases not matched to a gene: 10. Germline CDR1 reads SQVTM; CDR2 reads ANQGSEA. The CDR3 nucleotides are TGCAGCGTTACGGGACTAGCGGGAGAAAGAAGCGAGCAGTTCTTC. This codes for CSVTGLAGERSEQFF.

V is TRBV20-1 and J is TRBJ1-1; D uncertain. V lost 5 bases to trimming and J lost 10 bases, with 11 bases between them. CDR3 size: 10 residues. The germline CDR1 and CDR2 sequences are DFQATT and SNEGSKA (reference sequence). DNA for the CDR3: TGCAGTGCTCAAGGGCGGGGAGCTTTCTTT. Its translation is CSAQGRGAFF.

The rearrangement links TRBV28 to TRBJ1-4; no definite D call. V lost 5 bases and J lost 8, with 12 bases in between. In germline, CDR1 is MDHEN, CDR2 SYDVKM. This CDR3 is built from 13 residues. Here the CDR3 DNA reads TGTGCCAGCAGTCGTGTAAGAGGGGAAAAACTGTTTTTT. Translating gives CASSRVRGEKLFF.

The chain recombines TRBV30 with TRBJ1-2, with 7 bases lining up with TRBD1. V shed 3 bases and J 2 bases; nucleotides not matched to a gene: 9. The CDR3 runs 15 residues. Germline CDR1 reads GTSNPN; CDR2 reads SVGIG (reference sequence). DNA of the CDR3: TGTGCCTGGAGGCCGCCGGGACAGCCAAACTATGGCTACACCTTC. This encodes CAWRPPGQPNYGYTF.

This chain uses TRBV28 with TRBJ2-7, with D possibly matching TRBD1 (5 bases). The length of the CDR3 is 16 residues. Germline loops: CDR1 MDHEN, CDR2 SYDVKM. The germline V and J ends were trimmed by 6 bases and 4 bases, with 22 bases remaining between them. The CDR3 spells CASSLSGPLKGYEQYF. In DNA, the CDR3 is TGTGCCAGCAGCCTTTCCGGACCTTTAAAGGGGTACGAGCAGTACTTC.

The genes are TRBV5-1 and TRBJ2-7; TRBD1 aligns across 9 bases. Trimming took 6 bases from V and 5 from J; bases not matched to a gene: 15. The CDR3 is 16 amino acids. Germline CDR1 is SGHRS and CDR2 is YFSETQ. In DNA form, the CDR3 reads TGCGCCAGCACTCTGAGGGCCGGGACAGGGTCCCACGAGCAGTACTTC. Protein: CASTLRAGTGSHEQYF.

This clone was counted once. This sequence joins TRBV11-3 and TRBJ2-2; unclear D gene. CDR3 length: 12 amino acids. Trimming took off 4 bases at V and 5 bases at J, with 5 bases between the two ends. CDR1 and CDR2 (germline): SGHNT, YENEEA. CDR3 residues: CASSSETGELFF. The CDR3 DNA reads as TGTGCCAGCAGCTCTGAGACCGGGGAGCTGTTTTTT. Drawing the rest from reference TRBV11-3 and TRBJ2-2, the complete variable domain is EAGVVQSPRYKIIEKKQPVAFWCNPISGHNTLYWYLQNLGQGPELLIRYENEEAVDDSQLPKDRFSAERLKGVDSTLKIQPAELGDSAVYLCASSSETGELFFGEGSRLTVL.

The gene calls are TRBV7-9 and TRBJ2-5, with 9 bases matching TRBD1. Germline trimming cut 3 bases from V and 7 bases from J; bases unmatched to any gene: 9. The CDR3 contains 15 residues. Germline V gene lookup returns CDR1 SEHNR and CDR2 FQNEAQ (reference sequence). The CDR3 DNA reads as TGTGCCAGCAGCTTCCCGGGACAGGGCCAGGGGACCCAGTACTTC. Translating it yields CASSFPGQGQGTQYF.

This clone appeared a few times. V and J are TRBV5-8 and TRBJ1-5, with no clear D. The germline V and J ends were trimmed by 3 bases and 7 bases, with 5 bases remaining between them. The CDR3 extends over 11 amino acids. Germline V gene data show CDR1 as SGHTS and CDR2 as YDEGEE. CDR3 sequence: CASSSRQPQHF. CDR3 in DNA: TGTGCCAGCAGCTCCCGGCAGCCCCAGCATTTT.

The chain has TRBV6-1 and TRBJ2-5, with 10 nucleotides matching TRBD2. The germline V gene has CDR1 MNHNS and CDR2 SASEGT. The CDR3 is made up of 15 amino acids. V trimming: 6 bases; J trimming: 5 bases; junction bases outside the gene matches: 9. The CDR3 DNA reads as TGTGCCAGCAGCTCACCCCTAGCGGGGGACGAGACCCAGTACTTC. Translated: CASSSPLAGDETQYF.

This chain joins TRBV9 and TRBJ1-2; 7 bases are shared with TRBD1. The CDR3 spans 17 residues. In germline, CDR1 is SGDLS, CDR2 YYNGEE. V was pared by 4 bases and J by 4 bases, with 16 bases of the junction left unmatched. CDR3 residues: CASSPGPGQVEIYGYTF. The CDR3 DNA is TGTGCCAGCAGCCCGGGCCCCGGACAGGTAGAGATCTATGGCTACACCTTC.